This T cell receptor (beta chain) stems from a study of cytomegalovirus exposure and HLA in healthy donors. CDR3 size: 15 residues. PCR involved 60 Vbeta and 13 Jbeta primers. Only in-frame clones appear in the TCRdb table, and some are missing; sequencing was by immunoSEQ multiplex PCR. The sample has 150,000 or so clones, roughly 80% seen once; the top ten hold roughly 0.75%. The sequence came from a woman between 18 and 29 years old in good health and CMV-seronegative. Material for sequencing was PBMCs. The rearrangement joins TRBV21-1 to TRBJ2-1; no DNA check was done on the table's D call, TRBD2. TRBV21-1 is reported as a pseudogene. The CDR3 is CAPRGAGGVYNEQFF. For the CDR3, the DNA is TGTGCCCCCAGAGGGGCTGGCGGGGTCTACAATGAGCAGTTCTTC.